This T cell receptor beta chain was recovered during a study of blood T cell repertoires in COVID-19. In the original processing: Estimated nucleated cell counts came from reference gene primer amplification. Sequenced by immunoSEQ multiplex PCR; TCRdb stores in-frame clones only, minus some. Clone size and V and J calls were adopted from that table, with D and trimming inferred from the DNA. This table has some 140,000 clones, about three quarters appearing once. The CDR3 covers 16 residues. The V gene end was trimmed by 5 bases and the J gene end by 5 bases; junction bases not matched to a gene: 9. CDR1 and CDR2 (germline): SGHTA, FQGTGA.

The receptor was isolated from a man older than 75 with acute or convalescent COVID-19. The sequencing input was peripheral blood. The chain carries TRBV7-3 and TRBJ2-5, with 12 nucleotides matching TRBD1. The CDR3 sequence is CASSPIGTGGSETQYF. CDR3 sequence (DNA): TGTGCCAGCAGCCCCATCGGGACAGGGGGCTCGGAGACCCAGTACTTC.